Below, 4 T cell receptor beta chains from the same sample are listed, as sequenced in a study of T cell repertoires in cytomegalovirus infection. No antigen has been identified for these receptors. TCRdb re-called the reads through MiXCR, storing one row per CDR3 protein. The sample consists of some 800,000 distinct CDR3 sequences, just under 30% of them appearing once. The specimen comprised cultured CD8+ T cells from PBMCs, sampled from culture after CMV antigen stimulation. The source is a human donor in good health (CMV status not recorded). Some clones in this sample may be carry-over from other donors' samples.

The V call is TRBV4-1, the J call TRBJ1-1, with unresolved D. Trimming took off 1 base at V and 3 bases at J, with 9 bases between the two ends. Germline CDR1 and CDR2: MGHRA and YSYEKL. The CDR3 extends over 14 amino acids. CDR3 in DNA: TGCGCCAGCAGCCAAGGACCAACTGACACTGAAGCTTTCTTT. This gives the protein CASSQGPTDTEAFF.

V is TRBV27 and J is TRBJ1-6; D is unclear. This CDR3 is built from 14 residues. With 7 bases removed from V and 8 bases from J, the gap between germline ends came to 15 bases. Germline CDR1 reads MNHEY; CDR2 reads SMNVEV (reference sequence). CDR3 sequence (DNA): TGTGCCAGCACTTCCTTAGCCTCGGATTCACCCCTCCACTTT. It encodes CASTSLASDSPLHF.

This CDR3 reads CATTRGARIYNEQFF. Written as DNA, the CDR3 is TGTGCCACCACCCGGGGGGCCAGGATCTACAATGAGCAGTTCTTC. This chain links TRBV9 with TRBJ2-1; D is possibly TRBD2 (7 bases). This CDR3 is built from 15 residues. Trimming took off 9 bases at V and 3 bases at J, with 19 bases between the two ends. Per the germline V gene, CDR1 is SGDLS and CDR2 is YYNGEE.

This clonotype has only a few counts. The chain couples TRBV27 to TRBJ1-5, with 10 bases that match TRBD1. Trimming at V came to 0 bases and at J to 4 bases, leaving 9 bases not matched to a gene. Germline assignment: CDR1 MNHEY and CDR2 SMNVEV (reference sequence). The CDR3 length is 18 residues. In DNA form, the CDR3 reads TGTGCCAGCAGTTTATCCCCACGGGACAGGGGTTGGAATCAGCCCCAGCATTTT. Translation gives CASSLSPRDRGWNQPQHF.